This section outlines one T cell receptor beta chain sequence together with its context. What it binds is not known. The sample is drawn from a study of OX40 agonist ivuxolimab in advanced cancers. Whole-study context: All patients had ivuxolimab intravenously every 2 weeks at 0.01 to 10 mg/kg. The diagnoses of dose-escalation patients were hepatocellular carcinoma, melanoma, renal cell or head and neck cancer. Study-wide results and limits: CD4+ and CD8+ T cells in blood underwent clonal expansion by week 6 at 0.1 to 3.0 mg/kg.

Produced via immunoSEQ multiplex PCR; TCRdb's table is partial and in-frame only. Of approximately 70,000 clones in the sample, roughly four fifths were seen once. The CDR3 is made up of 19 amino acids. Per germline, CDR1 SGHRS and CDR2 YFSETQ. The ends were cut back, 2 bases at V and 5 bases at J, with 26 bases in the middle. This TCR was recovered from an adult with an advanced solid tumor such as melanoma, head and neck, liver or kidney cancer. The chain has TRBV5-1 and TRBJ2-1; the D gene is possibly TRBD2 (6 bases). The material sequenced was CD4+ or CD8+ T cells sorted from blood, taken in a trial of the OX40 agonist ivuxolimab. The CDR3 here is CASSFTPGGTRAGDNEQFF. For the CDR3, the DNA is TGCGCCAGCAGCTTCACCCCCGGGGGTACTAGAGCGGGCGACAATGAGCAGTTCTTC.